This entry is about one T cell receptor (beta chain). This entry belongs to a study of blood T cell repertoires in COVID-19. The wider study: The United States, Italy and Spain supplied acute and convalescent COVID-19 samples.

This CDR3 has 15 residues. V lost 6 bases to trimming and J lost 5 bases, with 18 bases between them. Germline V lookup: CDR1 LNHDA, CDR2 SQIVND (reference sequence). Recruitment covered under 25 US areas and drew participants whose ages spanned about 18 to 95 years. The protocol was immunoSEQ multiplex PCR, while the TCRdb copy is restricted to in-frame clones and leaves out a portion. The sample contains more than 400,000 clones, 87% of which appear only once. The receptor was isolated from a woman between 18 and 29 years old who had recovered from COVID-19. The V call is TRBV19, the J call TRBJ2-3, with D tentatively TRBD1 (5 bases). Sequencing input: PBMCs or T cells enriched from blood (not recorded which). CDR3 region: CASRERGASGDTQYF. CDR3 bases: TGTGCCAGTAGGGAAAGGGGCGCGTCTGGAGATACGCAGTATTTT.